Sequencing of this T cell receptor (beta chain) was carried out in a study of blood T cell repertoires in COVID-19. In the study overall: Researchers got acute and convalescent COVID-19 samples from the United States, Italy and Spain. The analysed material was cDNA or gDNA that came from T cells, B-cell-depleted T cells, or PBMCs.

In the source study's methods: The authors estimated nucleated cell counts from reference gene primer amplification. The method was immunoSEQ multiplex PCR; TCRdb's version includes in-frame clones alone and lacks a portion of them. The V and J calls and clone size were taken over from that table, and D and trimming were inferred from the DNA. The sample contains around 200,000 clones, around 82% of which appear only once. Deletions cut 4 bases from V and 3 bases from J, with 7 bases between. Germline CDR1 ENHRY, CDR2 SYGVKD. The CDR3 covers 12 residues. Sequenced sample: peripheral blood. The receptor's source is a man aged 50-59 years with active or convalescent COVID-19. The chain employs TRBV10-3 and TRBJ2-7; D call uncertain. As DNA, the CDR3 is TGTGCCATCAGTGCGGCGGTCTACGAGCAGTACTTC. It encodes CAISAAVYEQYF.